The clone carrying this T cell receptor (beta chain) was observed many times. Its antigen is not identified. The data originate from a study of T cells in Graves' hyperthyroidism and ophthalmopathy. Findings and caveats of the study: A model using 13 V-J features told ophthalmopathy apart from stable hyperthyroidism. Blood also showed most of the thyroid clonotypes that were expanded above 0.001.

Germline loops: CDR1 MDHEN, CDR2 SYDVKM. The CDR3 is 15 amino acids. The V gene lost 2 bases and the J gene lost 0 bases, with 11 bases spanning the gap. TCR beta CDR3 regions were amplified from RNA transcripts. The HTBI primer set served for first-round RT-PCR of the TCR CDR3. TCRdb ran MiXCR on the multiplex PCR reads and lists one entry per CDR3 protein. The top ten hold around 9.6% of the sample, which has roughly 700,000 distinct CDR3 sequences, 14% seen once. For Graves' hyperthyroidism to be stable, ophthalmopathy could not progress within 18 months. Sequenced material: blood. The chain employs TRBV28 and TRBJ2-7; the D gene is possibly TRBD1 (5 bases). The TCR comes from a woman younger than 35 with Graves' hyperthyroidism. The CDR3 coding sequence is TGTGCCAGCAGTTTAAGCCAGGGTATCTCCTACGAGCAGTACTTC. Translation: CASSLSQGISYEQYF.